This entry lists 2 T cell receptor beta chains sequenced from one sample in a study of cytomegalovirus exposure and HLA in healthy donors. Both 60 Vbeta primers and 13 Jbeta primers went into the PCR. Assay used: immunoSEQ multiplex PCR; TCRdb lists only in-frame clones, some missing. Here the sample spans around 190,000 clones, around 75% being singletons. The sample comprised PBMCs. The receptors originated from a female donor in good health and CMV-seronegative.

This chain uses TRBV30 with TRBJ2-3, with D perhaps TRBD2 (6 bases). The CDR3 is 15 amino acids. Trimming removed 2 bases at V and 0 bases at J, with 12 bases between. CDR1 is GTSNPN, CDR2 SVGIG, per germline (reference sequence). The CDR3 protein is CAWSKDGSSTDTQYF. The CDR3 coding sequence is TGTGCCTGGAGTAAGGACGGGAGTAGCACAGATACGCAGTATTTT.

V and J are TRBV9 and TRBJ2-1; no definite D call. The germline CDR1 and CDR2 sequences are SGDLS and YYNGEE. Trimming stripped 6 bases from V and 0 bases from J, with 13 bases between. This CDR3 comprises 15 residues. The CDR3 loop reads CASMPAPSSYNEQFF. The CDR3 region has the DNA TGTGCCAGCATGCCCGCCCCTAGCTCCTACAATGAGCAGTTCTTC.